The clone carrying this T cell receptor beta chain showed up just a few times. The antigen is undetermined. The data stem from a study of T cells after yellow fever vaccination. Study details: SMART-Seq v4 Ultra Low Input prepared the low-cell-number fractions. The study, taken as a whole, reports: Reappearing after the booster were most of the clones from primary vaccination (less than 97% CD4, roughly 86% CD8). Only a minor proportion of clonotypes was detected across both CD4 and CD8 compartments.

Trimming took off 2 bases at V and 3 bases at J, with 14 bases between the two ends. Germline CDR1 LGHNA, CDR2 YSLEER. This CDR3 spans 15 amino acids. A 5'RACE template-switching step, the method used to make TCR cDNA, added a universal primer site and UMIs. TCRdb used MiXCR to reprocess the 5' RACE reads, holding one entry per CDR3 protein. The table lists some 550,000 distinct CDR3 sequences, around 21% of them singletons. The sequence was obtained from a man aged 25 to 40 who received the YFV17D yellow fever vaccine. The chain employs TRBV4-3 and TRBJ2-7; unclear D gene. The material was PBMCs, obtained 15 days after the yellow fever booster vaccination. CDR3 region: CASSQQPPPLYEQYF. CDR3 nucleotide sequence: TGCGCCAGCAGCCAACAGCCACCCCCTCTCTACGAGCAGTACTTC.